This T cell receptor (beta chain) was retrieved from a study of cytomegalovirus exposure and HLA in healthy donors (dated by TCRdb to 2016 to 2017). Broadly, across the study: An earlier analysis of several hundred of the donors reported about 290 Gb of sequence data and 117 million unique TCR beta sequences from approximately 180 million T cells. Across 398 genotyped donors of the cohort, an average of about 240,000 unique TCR beta nucleotide sequences per donor were sequenced, and roughly 20% of those sequences were non-productive. Approximately 310 gigabases of sequencing data and around 85 million unique TCR sequences made up an early release that covered around 640 HLA-typed donors. Every discovery cohort repertoire had been produced on one sequencing platform. Genome-wide SNP genotypes for about 55% of the roughly 670 donors were used in a later genetic analysis, which treated that subset as a discovery cohort. Of the 398 genotyped donors, roughly 85% fell in the genetic ancestry cluster associated with self-reported Caucasian donors. The number of typed donors differed by locus: roughly 629-640 for A, B, C, DRB1 and DQB1; roughly 510 for DQA1; fewer than 610 for DPA1; and around 470 for DPB1. A separate validation cohort of roughly 130 different subjects was used in addition to the roughly 620-subject first cohort. The later analysis used no new phenotypic data to find candidate immune exposures, relying instead on TCR beta sequences and their occurrence across donors. A later analysis re-examined previously published TCR beta repertoires from hundreds of donors and added high-resolution HLA genotyping to investigate patterns of TCR occurrence. Because of strong linkage in the cohort, roughly five DR-DQ haplotypes were treated as single units for association and clustering. HLA typing included class I and class II loci at four-digit resolution. Alongside the repertoire data, information on donor age, sex, ethnicity and CMV serostatus was compiled. The T cell repertoires of 666 subjects were profiled by immunosequencing and related to cytomegalovirus serostatus. The study aimed to test whether signatures of past pathogen exposure could be identified by cataloging public T cell receptors. An earlier analysis of approximately 640 of the donors applied high-throughput TCR beta sequencing to assess whether each TCR beta V gene segment acted as functional or pseudogenic. To predict cytomegalovirus infection status, the study combined high-throughput TCR immunosequencing, statistical association of individual TCRs with disease status, and machine learning. Study-wide conclusions, independent of this receptor: Fewer than 20 rarely observed V segments, including chromosome 9 orphons, were excluded from the earlier analysis of about 500 of the donors because counts were too low. A later analysis found that TCR association rates varied across HLA loci, with DRB1 alleles showing the most associated TCRs and HLA-C alleles the fewest. A further reported finding was that TCR beta sequences accurately predicted the HLA-A and HLA-B alleles for most subjects in the first cohort. Because HLA typing was unavailable for some donors at each locus, only the typed subset was used in association tests. Some IMGT-functional V segments, including TRBV6-2 and TRBV6-3, could not be told apart with the 87-base-pair reads, so those segments were excluded. When HLA alleles, especially DR and DQ, strongly co-occurred, TCR associations were difficult to assign to individual alleles. Most TCR sequences were observed very rarely across donors, whereas some public TCRs were present in many individuals. The classifier was reported to diagnose cytomegalovirus status with high specificity and sensitivity in both the original cohort and the validation cohort. In the study, approximately 160 TCR beta chains were listed as associated with cytomegalovirus. Immune exposure information for the cohort was limited to CMV serostatus. In a later analysis, most CMV-associated TCR beta chains were found to appear HLA-restricted, with HLA associations seemingly driven largely by CMV exposure. A later analysis reported that several top co-occurrence clusters appeared linked to parvovirus B19, influenza, CMV and Epstein-Barr virus. A cluster of highly shared sequence variants was judged likely to be a technical artifact of the sequencing pipeline. In an earlier analysis of roughly 500 of the donors, most TCR beta V segments appeared in productive rearrangements about 87% or about 30% of the time, broadly matching IMGT annotations. Compared with equally common non-associated chains, HLA-associated TCR beta chains in a later analysis were more clonally expanded and had lower generation probabilities. Only TCR beta chains were sequenced in this cohort, and the absence of alpha or paired-chain data limited detectable features. According to a later genetic analysis, donors in an Asian-associated ancestry cluster had fewer N-insertions in productive TCRs than the approximately 650-donor mean. Correlated functional status among segregating V segments might be attributable to linkage disequilibrium, but an unknown experimental factor could not be ruled out. Presence/absence analyses assumed roughly uniform sequencing depth across donors, an assumption that may not hold. The authors suggested that the approach could potentially be generalized to other disease states and immunological phenotypes. In a later genetic analysis, a missense DCLRE1C variant was associated with V-gene and J-gene trimming of TCR beta chains, and the association was replicated in an independent cohort. A later analysis associated about 17,000 TCR beta sequences with specific HLA alleles at a false discovery rate of 0.05. A few of the identified cytomegalovirus-associated TCR beta chains were confirmed in vitro to be specific for cytomegalovirus antigens.

The germline V gene (reference sequence) provides CDR1 MNHEY and CDR2 SMNVEV. The CDR3 holds 16 amino acids from the cysteine to the phenylalanine. Only CDR3 DNA is held: 48 bases, read in frame from base 1. The V end loses 6 bases and the J end loses 8 bases, and a stretch of 25 bases separates them. Libraries came from the immunoSEQ multiplex PCR assay. The multiplex PCR relied on a mix of 60 forward primers for TCR Vbeta segments and 13 reverse primers for TCR Jbeta segments. Amplification of the CDR3 region of rearranged TCR beta genes was performed with a multiplex PCR assay on genomic DNA. The Illumina HiSeq System was used to sequence the amplified TCR beta libraries as 87-base-pair reads. The study's processing was this. In a later analysis, approximately 74 million unique TCR beta chains were counted across the approximately 640 repertoires, and approximately 11 million of these chains were shared by at least two donors. A nearest-neighbor algorithm error-corrected the raw reads and collapsed the reads into unique sequences, merging closely related sequences to remove PCR and sequencing errors. Alignment of CDR3 sequences to IMGT reference sequences was used to assign V, D and J gene segments. For a sequence to be retained, a match of at least six nucleotides was required to both a V gene segment and a J gene segment. Rearrangements were called productive when the CDR3 lacked stop codons and stayed in frame with V and J; all others were non-productive. Following IMGT convention, CDR3 was defined as the stretch from the second conserved V-encoded cysteine up to the conserved J-encoded phenylalanine. Sequences without an unambiguous match to a single V gene segment were excluded from the earlier analysis of about 600 of the donors. In an earlier analysis of several hundred of the donors, V segments were called functional above 56.7% productive rearrangements and were called segregating when the between-donor standard deviation exceeded 5%. A statistical classification framework was built to diagnose cytomegalovirus status from the catalog of TCR beta chain sequences. In a later analysis, TCR nucleotide sequences were compared against IMGT/GENE-DB human TR gene sequences so that V and J genes could be assigned. The TCRdist pipeline was used in a later analysis to assign CDR3 sequences and most-parsimonious VDJ recombination scenarios. In a later analysis, every TCR beta chain was defined by the combination of its CDR3 amino acid sequence and its V-gene family, and reads without a unique V-gene family were dropped. In a later analysis, around 600 highly shared, low-generation-probability nucleotide sequences were removed to address suspected cross-contamination and a sequencing artifact. For each public chain, a later analysis derived a clonal expansion index from normalized ranks of inferred template counts within each repertoire. Generation probabilities in a later analysis came from a VDJ recombination model fitted to out-of-frame rearrangements, and those results were checked against IGoR. Hypergeometric tests were used in a later analysis to score TCR-TCR, TCR-HLA and TCR-CMV co-occurrence, with a repertoire-size bias correction applied to the TCR pairs. A later analysis estimated false discovery rates by permuting HLA or CMV assignments 20 times. In a later analysis, co-occurring TCRs were grouped with DBSCAN, and TCRdist sequence similarity was added when clustering was performed within HLA-allele-positive subsets. For co-occurrence clustering, repertoires with fewer than 30,000 or more than 120,000 public chains were excluded, along with four or five repertoires with anomalous nucleotide sharing. Here the immuneACCESS table is served through TCRdb, limited to in-frame sequences with V and J called. Missing clones are a known gap in these copies; in checked studies unresolved V genes cover under half, and the rest lacks a known reason. V, J and clone size derive from that table, while D and trimming were established from the DNA sequence. The sample has approximately 170,000 clones on record, 60% to 85% of them singletons. Jointly, the top ten make up 7.4% of the sample.

A note on this clone: It lacks a known antigen. The input lacks base qualities; no much larger clone sits a single base away.

The cohort consisted of 666 healthy bone marrow donors. At the time of sampling, all cohort members were nominally healthy, though unrecorded immune exposures were likely present. The donor tested CMV seropositive and was one of the 289 seropositive cohort members. A peripheral blood sample was collected from each donor, and TCR beta sequencing was performed on peripheral blood mononuclear cells. The Qiagen DNeasy Blood Extraction Kit was used to extract genomic DNA from the blood cell samples. The clonotype comes from a male donor in good health and CMV-seropositive. The chain uses TRBV27 and TRBJ1-2, and possibly TRBD1, on 6 matching bases. The material sequenced was PBMCs. The nucleotide sequence reads as follows: TGTGCCAGCAGCCATACTACAGGGATTGTGGTTGGGGGCTACACCTTC. Translated, it gives CASSHTTGIVVGGYTF.